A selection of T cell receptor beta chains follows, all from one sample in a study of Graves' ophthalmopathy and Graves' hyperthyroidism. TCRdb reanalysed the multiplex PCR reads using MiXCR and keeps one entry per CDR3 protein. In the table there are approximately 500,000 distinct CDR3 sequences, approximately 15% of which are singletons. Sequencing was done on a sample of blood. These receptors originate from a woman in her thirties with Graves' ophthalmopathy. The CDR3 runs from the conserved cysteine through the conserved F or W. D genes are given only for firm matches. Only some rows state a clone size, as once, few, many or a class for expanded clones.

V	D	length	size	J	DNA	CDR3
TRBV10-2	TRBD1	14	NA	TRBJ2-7	TGCGCCAGCAGTGAGTCGTCCTATGCCTACAGGGGGTACTTC	CASSESSYAYRGYF
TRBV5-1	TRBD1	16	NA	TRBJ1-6	TGCGCCAGCAGCCCGGGACAGGGGTTCGATAATTCACCCCTCCACTTT	CASSPGQGFDNSPLHF
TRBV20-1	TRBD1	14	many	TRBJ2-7	TGCAGTGCTAGGGGGACAGGGGTAGGCTACGAGCAGTACTTC	CSARGTGVGYEQYF
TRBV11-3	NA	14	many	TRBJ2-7	TGTGCCAGCAGCCTCGACAGCGTCTCCTACGAGCAGTACTTC	CASSLDSVSYEQYF
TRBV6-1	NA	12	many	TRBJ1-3	TGTGCCAGCAGCGTGACAGGATACACCATATATTTT	CASSVTGYTIYF
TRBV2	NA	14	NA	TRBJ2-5	TGTGCCAGCAGAAATCAGGGGGGAGTGGAGACCCAGTACTTC	CASRNQGGVETQYF
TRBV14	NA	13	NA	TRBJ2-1	TGTGCCAGCAGCCAAGGTGCAACAGGGTGGGCGTTCTTC	CASSQGATGWAFF
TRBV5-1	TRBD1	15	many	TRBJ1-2	TGCGCCAGCAGCTTAGCAGGACAGGGAGGGCATGGCTACACCTTC	CASSLAGQGGHGYTF
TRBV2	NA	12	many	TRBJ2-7	TGTGCCAGCAGTGCCCGGGCCTACGAGCAGTACTTC	CASSARAYEQYF
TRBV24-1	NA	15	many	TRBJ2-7	TGTGCCACCAGCGCGTTCCCCAAAAAACGATACGAGCAGTACTTC	CATSAFPKKRYEQYF
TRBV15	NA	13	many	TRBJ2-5	TGTGCCACCAGCCGGGACCAGCAAGAGACCCAGTACTTC	CATSRDQQETQYF
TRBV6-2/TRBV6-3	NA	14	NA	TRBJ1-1	TGTGCCAGCAGTTACCGACGGGAGGGAACTGAAGCTTTCTTT	CASSYRREGTEAFF
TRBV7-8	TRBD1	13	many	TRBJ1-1	TGTGCCAGCAGCTTCAGGGGGAGGACTGAAGCTTTCTTT	CASSFRGRTEAFF
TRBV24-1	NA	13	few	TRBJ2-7	TGTGCCACCAGCGTAGGCACTGTGGACGAGCAGTACTTC	CATSVGTVDEQYF
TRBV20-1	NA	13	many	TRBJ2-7	TGCAGTGCTAGAGCGGTGGGACCGATCCTGGAGTACTTC	CSARAVGPILEYF
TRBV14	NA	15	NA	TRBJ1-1	TGTGCCAGCAGCCAAGTTTTTCAGGGCGTCACTGAAGCTTTCTTT	CASSQVFQGVTEAFF
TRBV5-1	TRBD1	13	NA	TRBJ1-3	TGCGCCAGCAGCATGACAGGGGAAAACACCATATATTTT	CASSMTGENTIYF
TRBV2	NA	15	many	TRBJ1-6	TGTGCCAGCACCGAGGGGCCAGGGGCCCATTCACCCCTCCACTTT	CASTEGPGAHSPLHF
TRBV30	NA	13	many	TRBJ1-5	TGTGCCTGGAGTTCCCGAGCGGGTCAGCCCCAGCATTTT	CAWSSRAGQPQHF
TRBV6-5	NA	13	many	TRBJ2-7	TGTGCCAGCAGTTACGGGGAGTTCTACGAGCAGTACTTC	CASSYGEFYEQYF
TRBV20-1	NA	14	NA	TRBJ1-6	TGCAGTGCTAGGGACATATCCTATAATTCACCCCTCCACTTT	CSARDISYNSPLHF
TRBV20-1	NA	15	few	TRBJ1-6	TGCAGTGCCCGGAAAGGCGACAGGCAAAATTCACCCCTCCACTTT	CSARKGDRQNSPLHF
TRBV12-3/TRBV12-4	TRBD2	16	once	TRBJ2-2	TGTGCCAGCAGAATCGGACTAGCGGGGAACACCGGGGAGCTGTTTTTT	CASRIGLAGNTGELFF
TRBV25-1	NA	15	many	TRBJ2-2	TGTGCCAGCAGTGAATTAAGGGTAGACACCGGGGAGCTGTTTTTT	CASSELRVDTGELFF
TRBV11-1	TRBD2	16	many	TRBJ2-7	TGTGCCAGCAGCAAACCGGGACTAGCGGGAGTTTACGAGCAGTACTTC	CASSKPGLAGVYEQYF